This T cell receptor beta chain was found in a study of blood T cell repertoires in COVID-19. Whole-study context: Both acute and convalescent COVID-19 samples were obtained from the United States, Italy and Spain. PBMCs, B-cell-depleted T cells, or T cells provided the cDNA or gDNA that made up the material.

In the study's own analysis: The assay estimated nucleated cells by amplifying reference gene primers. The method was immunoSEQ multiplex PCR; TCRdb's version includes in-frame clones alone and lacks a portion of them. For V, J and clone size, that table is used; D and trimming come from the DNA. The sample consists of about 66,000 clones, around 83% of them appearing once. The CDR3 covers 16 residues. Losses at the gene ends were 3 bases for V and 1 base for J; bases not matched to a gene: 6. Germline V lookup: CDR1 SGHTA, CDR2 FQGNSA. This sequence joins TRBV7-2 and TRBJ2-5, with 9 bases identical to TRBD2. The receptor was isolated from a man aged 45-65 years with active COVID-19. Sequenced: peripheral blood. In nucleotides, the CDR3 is TGTGCCAGCAGCTTGGCAGCGGGGGGTTCCCAAGAGACCCAGTACTTC. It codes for CASSLAAGGSQETQYF.